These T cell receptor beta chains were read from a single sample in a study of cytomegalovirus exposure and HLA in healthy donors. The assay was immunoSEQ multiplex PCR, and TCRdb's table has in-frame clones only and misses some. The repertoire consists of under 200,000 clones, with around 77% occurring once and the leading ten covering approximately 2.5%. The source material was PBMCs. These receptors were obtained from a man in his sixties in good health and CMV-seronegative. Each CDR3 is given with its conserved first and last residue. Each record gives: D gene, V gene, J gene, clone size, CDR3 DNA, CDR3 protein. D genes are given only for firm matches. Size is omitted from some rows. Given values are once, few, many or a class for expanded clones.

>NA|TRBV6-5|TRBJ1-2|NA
TGTGCCAGCAGCCGAGACAGCTACTATGGCTACACCTTC
CASSRDSYYGYTF
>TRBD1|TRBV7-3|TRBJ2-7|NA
TGTGCCAGCAGCTTAATGGTGGTACAGGGGACCTACGAGCAGTACTTC
CASSLMVVQGTYEQYF
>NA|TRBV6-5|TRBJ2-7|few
TGTGCCAGCAGCTCCGGGAGAAAATCAAGGGAGCAGTACTTC
CASSSGRKSREQYF
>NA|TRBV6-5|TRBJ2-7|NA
TGTGCCAGCAGTTCCGGGTCCGTGCGTGGCCGCGAGCAGTACTTC
CASSSGSVRGREQYF
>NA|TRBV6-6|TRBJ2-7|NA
TGTGCCACCTCCGGGTTCCGGCCCGAGCAGTACTTC
CATSGFRPEQYF
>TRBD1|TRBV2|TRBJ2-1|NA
TGTGCCAGCAGATTCGACAGGGGCAATGAGCAGTTCTTC
CASRFDRGNEQFF
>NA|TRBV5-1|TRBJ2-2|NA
TGCGCCAGCAGCTTGGCCCAGAAGAACACCGGGGAGCTGTTTTTT
CASSLAQKNTGELFF
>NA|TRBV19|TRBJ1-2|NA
TGTGCCAGTAGGATGTTACGGATCGAAAACTATGGCTACCCCTTC
CASRMLRIENYGYPF
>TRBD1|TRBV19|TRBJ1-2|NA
TGTGCCAGTAGTATTCAGGGGGCTAACTATGGCTACACCTTC
CASSIQGANYGYTF
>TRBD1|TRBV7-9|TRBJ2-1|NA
TGTGCCAGCAGCTTAGCGTCGACAGGGGGTAATGAGCAGTTCTTC
CASSLASTGGNEQFF
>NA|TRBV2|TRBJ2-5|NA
TGTGCCAGCAAAGGGGGATTGGAGACCCAGTACTTC
CASKGGLETQYF
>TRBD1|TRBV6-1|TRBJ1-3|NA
TGTGCCAGCAGGGACAGGGGTGGAAACACCATATATTTT
CASRDRGGNTIYF
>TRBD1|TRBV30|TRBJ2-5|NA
TGTGCCTGTACCAATGACTGGACAGGGCAAGAGACCCAGTACTTC
CACTNDWTGQETQYF
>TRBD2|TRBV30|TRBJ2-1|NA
TGTGCCTGGAGCGGACTAGCAGTTTACAATGAGCAGTTCTTC
CAWSGLAVYNEQFF
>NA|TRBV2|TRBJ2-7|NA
TGTGCCAGCAGTGAAGGAGGGTCATTAGACGAGCAGTACTTC
CASSEGGSLDEQYF
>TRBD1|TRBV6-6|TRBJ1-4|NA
TGTGCCAGCAGTTACCGAGGGACAGGGGATGAAAAACTGTTTTTT
CASSYRGTGDEKLFF
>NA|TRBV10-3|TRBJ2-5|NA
TGTGCCATCAGTGAGTCGACAGAAGAGACCCAGTACTTC
CAISESTEETQYF
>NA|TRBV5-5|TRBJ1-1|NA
TGTGCCAGCAGCCCTCGGGGGAGTAGCACTGAAGCTTTCTTT
CASSPRGSSTEAFF
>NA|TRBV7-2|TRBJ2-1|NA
TGTGCCAGCAGCTTCGGGTTCAACGCTAACAATGAGCAGTTCTTC
CASSFGFNANNEQFF
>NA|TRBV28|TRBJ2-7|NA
TGTGCCAGCACCTACGGAGGGACAGAGGGCTACGAGCAGTACTTC
CASTYGGTEGYEQYF
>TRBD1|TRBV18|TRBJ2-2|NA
TGTGCCAGCTCAGATCGGACAGGGGGGACCGGGGAGCTGTTTTTT
CASSDRTGGTGELFF
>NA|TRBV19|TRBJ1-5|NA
TGTGCCAGTAGTTTTCGCGGGGGGTTTGATAGCAATCAGCCCCAGCATTTT
CASSFRGGFDSNQPQHF
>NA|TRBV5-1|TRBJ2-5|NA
TGCGCCAGCAAGACCGGGCCCTCAAAGGAGGCCCAGTACTTC
CASKTGPSKEAQYF
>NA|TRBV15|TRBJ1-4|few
TGTGCCACCAGCAGAGATCTCGCTAATGAAAAACTGTTTTTT
CATSRDLANEKLFF
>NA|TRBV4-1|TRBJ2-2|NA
TGCGCCAGCAGCCAAGGGCGGGGGCCTAACACCGGGGAGCTGTTTTTT
CASSQGRGPNTGELFF
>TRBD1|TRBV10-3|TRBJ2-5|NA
TGTGCCATCAGTACTGGGACAGGCGAGACCCAGTACTTC
CAISTGTGETQYF
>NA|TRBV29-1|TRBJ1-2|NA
TGCAGCGTTGCCCCCCGGGCTAACTATGGCTACACCTTC
CSVAPRANYGYTF
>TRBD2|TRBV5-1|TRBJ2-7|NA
TGCGCCAGCAGGCCGAGACTAGCGGGAGGGCTTTCTGGAGTGGCTTACGAGCAGTACTTC
CASRPRLAGGLSGVAYEQYF
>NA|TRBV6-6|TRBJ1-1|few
TGTGCCAGCAGTTACAGGGCAGGGCTTTACACTGAAGCTTTCTTT
CASSYRAGLYTEAFF
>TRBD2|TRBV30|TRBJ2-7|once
TGTGCCTGGAACCGGGAGGGCCTCGGATACGAGCAGTACTTC
CAWNREGLGYEQYF
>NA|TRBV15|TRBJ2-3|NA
TGTGCCACCAGCAGAGAAGGAGTTTCAGATACGCAGTATTTT
CATSREGVSDTQYF
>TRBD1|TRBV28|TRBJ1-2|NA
TGTGCCAGCAGTTTCTGGACAGGGCGGGGCTACACCTTC
CASSFWTGRGYTF
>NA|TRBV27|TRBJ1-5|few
TGTGCCAGCTCATTTGGTAGGGGGAGCAATCAGCCCCAGCATTTT
CASSFGRGSNQPQHF
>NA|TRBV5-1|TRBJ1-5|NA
TGCGCCAGCAGCCCGAATGTCGGTCAGCCCCAGCATTTT
CASSPNVGQPQHF
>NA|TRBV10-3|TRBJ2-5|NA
TGTGCCATCAGTGAGAGTCGGGAGACGGAGACCCAGTACTTC
CAISESRETETQYF
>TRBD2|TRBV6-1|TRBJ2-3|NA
TGTGCCAGCAGTGAATTGGTGGGACTAGCGGGAACAGATACGCAGTATTTT
CASSELVGLAGTDTQYF
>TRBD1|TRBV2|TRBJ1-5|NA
TGTGCCAGCAGCGTCGACAGGGGATTAGGGCCCCAGCATTTT
CASSVDRGLGPQHF
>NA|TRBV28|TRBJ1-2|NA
TGTGCCAGCACTCGAGCGGTGGGTGGCTACACCTTC
CASTRAVGGYTF
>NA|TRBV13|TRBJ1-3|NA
TGTGCCAGCAGCTTAGGCACTCTCTCTGGAAACACCATATATTTT
CASSLGTLSGNTIYF
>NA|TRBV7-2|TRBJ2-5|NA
TGTGCCAGCAGCTTACAGTACCAAGAGACCCAGTACTTC
CASSLQYQETQYF
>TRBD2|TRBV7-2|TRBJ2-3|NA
TGTGCCAGCAGCTTAGGACGGGGGGACACAGATACGCAGTATTTT
CASSLGRGDTDTQYF
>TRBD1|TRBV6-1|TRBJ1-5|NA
TGTGCCAGCTCGAGTCAGGGGGGCAATCAGCCCCAGCATTTT
CASSSQGGNQPQHF
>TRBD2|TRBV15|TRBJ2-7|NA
TGTGCCACCAGCGGGGGACTAGCGGGGGAGTCCTACGAGCAGTACTTC
CATSGGLAGESYEQYF
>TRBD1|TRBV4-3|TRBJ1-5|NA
TGCGCCAGCAGCCGATCGGACAGGGGGGATCAGCCCCAGCATTTT
CASSRSDRGDQPQHF
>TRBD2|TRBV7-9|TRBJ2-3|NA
TGTTCCAGCGGCCTAGATAGCGGGGGGGCCGCAGATACGCAGTATTTT
CSSGLDSGGAADTQYF
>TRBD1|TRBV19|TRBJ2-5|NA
TGTGCCAGTAGTATAGAGACAGGGCTCCAAGAGACCCAGTACTTC
CASSIETGLQETQYF
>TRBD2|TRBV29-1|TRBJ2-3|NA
TGCAGCGTTAGACTAGCGGGGATCACAGATACGCAGTATTTT
CSVRLAGITDTQYF
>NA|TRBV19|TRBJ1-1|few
TGTGCCAGTACCCGCCGACAGGAGTTCCCCACTGAAGCTTTCTTT
CASTRRQEFPTEAFF
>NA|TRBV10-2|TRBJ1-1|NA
TGCGCCAGCAGTACGACGGGTGAAGCTTTCTTT
CASSTTGEAFF
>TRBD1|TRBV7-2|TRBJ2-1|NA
TGTGCCAGCAGCCTGGACAGGGCTTCCTACAATGAGCAGTTCTTC
CASSLDRASYNEQFF
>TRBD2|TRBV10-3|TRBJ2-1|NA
TGTGCCATCAGTGAGTCTCTGTCTAGCGGAGCGGACAATGAGCAGTTCTTC
CAISESLSSGADNEQFF